The rows below give T cell receptor beta chains drawn from one sample of a study of blood T cell repertoires in COVID-19. Repertoires were generated with immunoSEQ multiplex PCR, while TCRdb's copy carries only in-frame clones and drops some. The sample includes around 120,000 clones, around 87% of them seen just once. Material: peripheral blood. The receptors stem from a woman aged 65 to 85 with acute or convalescent COVID-19. The CDR3 runs from the conserved cysteine through the conserved F or W. A D gene is named only where the DNA matches it firmly. The size field is filled for only some rows; it gives once, few, many or a size class.

- 14 TRBJ1-2 TRBV15 - TGTGCCACGAGCTCTGGGGGCAGTCGATATGGCTACACCTTC CATSSGGSRYGYTF
- 11 TRBJ2-7 TRBV28 - TGTGCCAGCAGAGCCTTCAACGAGCAGTACTTC CASRAFNEQYF
- 14 TRBJ2-3 TRBV27 - TGTGCCAGCAGTTTTTTCAGGGGCACAGATACGCAGTATTTT CASSFFRGTDTQYF
TRBD1 16 TRBJ2-2 TRBV27 - TGTGCCAGCAGTTCCGGGACAGCCCTGAACACCGGGGAGCTGTTTTTT CASSSGTALNTGELFF
- 14 TRBJ1-5 TRBV2 - TGTGCCAGATCTGACGGGGATAGCAATCAGCCCCAGCATTTT CARSDGDSNQPQHF
- 15 TRBJ1-6 TRBV7-9 once TGTGCCAGCAGCCCCCAAAGCACCTATAATTCACCCCTCCACTTT CASSPQSTYNSPLHF
- 15 TRBJ1-2 TRBV19 once TGTGCCAGTAGGATAAACCATGCCACGGTCTATGGCTACACCTTC CASRINHATVYGYTF
- 14 TRBJ2-3 TRBV5-1 - TGCGCCACCTCGCAGGGGGGAAGCACAGATACGCAGTATTTT CATSQGGSTDTQYF
- 14 TRBJ1-2 TRBV3-1/TRBV3-2 few TGTGCCAGCAGCCAAGATTCCACAGGGAGAGCCCACACCTTC CASSQDSTGRAHTF
- 14 TRBJ2-3 TRBV10-3 - TGTGCCACCCGACCGGAGACAGCCACAGATACGCAGTATTTT CATRPETATDTQYF
- 11 TRBJ2-7 TRBV7-9 few TGTGCCAGCAGCTTATCCTTCGAGCAGTACTTC CASSLSFEQYF
- 17 TRBJ2-5 TRBV11-2 - TGTGCCAGCAGCTTAGTTAGGGGTTTGTTGGGGCGGGAGACCCAGTACTTC CASSLVRGLLGRETQYF
TRBD1 17 TRBJ1-6 TRBV19 - TGTGCCAGTATTCAGGGGGACAGCGAACGATATAATTCACCCCTCCACTTT CASIQGDSERYNSPLHF
- 13 TRBJ1-1 TRBV2 - TGTGCCAGCTTGAGACAGGTCGACACTGAAGCTTTCTTT CASLRQVDTEAFF
TRBD1 16 TRBJ2-1 TRBV19 - TGTGCCAGTAGTATTATCGGGACAGGGACCTACAATGAGCAGTTCTTC CASSIIGTGTYNEQFF
- 16 TRBJ2-1 TRBV7-3 - TGTGCCAGCAGCTTAGGGTGGACTTCCCCTTACAATGAGCAGTTCTTC CASSLGWTSPYNEQFF
- 14 TRBJ1-2 TRBV4-2 - TGTGCCAGCAGCCAAGATTGGGGGGGTCGGGGCTACACCTTC CASSQDWGGRGYTF